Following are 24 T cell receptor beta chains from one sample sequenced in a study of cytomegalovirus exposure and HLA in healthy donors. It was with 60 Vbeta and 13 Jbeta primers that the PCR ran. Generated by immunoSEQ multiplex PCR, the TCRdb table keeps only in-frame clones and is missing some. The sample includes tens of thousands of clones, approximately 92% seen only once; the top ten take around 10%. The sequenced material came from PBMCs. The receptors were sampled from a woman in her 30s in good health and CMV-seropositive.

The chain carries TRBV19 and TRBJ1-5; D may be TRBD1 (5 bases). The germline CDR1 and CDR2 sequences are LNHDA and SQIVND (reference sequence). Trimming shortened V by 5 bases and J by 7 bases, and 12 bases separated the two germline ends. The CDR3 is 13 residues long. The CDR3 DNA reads TGTGCCAGTAGTCTCCGGGGGACGCAGCCCCAGCATTTT. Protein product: CASSLRGTQPQHF.

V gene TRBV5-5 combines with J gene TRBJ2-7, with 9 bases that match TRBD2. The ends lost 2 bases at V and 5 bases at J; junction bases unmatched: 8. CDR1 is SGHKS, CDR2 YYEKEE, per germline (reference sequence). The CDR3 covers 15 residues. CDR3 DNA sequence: TGTGCCAGCAGCTTCGGTGCGGGAGGGCCAGACGAGCAGTACTTC. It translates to CASSFGAGGPDEQYF.

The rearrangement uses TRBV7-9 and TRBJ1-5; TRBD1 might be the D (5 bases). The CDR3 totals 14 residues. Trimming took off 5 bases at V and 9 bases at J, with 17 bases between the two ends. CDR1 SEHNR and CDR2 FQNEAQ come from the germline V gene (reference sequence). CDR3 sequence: CASSLAGRGGPQHF. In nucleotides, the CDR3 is TGTGCCAGCAGCCTCGCAGGGAGGGGCGGGCCCCAGCATTTT.

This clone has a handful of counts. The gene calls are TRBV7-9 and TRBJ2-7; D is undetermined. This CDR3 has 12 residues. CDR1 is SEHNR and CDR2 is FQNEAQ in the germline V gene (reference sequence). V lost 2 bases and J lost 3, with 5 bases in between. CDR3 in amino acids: CASSLTSYEQYF. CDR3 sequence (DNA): TGTGCCAGCAGCTTAACAAGCTACGAGCAGTACTTC.

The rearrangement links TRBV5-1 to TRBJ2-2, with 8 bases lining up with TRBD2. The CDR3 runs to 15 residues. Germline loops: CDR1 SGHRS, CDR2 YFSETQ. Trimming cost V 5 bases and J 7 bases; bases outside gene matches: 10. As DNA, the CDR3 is TGCGCCAGCAGAGCCATTAGCGGGATTGGCGGGGAGCTGTTTTTT. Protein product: CASRAISGIGGELFF.

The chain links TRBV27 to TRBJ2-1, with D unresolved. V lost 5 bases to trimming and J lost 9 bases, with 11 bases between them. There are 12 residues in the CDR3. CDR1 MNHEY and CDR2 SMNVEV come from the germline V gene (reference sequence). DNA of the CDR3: TGTGCCAGCAGTGTCTTGGGCATTGAGCAGTTCTTC. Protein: CASSVLGIEQFF.

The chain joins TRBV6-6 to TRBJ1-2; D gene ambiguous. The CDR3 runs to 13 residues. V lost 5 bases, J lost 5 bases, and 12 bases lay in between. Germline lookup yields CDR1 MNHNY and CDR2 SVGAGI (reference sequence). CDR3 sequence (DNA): TGTGCCAGCAGTCCCGGATCAGCGTATGGCTACACCTTC. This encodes CASSPGSAYGYTF.

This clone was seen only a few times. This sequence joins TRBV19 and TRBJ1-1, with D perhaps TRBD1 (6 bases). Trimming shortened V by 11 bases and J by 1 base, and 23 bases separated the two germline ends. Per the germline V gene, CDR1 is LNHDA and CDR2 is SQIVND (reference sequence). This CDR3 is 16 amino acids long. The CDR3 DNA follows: TGTGCCTCCGAGGGGGACATCCGAAGGCGGAACACTGAAGCTTTCTTT. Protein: CASEGDIRRRNTEAFF.

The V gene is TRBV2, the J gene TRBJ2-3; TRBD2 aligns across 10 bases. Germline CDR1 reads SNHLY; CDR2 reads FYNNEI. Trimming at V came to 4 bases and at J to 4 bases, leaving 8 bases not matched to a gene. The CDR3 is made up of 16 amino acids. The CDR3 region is CASSVWSGRGSDTQYF. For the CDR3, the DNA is TGTGCCAGCAGTGTTTGGAGCGGGAGGGGCTCAGATACGCAGTATTTT.

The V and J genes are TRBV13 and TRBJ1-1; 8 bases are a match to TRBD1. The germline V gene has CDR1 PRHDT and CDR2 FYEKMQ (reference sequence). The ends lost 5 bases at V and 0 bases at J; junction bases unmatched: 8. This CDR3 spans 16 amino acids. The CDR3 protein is CASSPLGDRLNTEAFF. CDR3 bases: TGTGCCAGCAGCCCCCTCGGGGACAGGTTGAACACTGAAGCTTTCTTT. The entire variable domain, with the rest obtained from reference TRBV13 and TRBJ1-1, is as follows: AAGVIQSPRHLIKEKRETATLKCYPIPRHDTVYWYQQGPGQDPQFLISFYEKMQSDKGSIPDRFSAQQFSDYHSELNMSSLELGDSALYFCASSPLGDRLNTEAFFGQGTRLTVV.

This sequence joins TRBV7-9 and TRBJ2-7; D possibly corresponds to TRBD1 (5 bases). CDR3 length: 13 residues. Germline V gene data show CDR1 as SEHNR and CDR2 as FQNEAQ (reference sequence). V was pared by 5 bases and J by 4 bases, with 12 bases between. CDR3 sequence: CASSEGHVYEQYF. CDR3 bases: TGTGCCAGCAGCGAAGGACACGTATACGAGCAGTACTTC.

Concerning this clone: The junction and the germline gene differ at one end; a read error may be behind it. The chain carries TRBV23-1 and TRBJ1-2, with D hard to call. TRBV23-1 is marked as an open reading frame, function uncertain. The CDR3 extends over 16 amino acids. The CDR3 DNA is TGCGCCAGCGGTCACATCGCTTGGGCAGTCGCATATGGCTACACCTTC. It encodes CASGHIAWAVAYGYTF.

The CDR3 DNA follows: TGCGCCAGCAGCAACGGACAGGGATGGACTGAAGCTTTCTTT. Protein sequence: CASSNGQGWTEAFF. J is TRBJ1-1 and V is TRBV5-1, with 8 positions matching TRBD1. The germline gives CDR1 SGHRS, CDR2 YFSETQ. J gave up 5 bases and V 4 bases, and 7 bases lay outside the gene matches. CDR3 length: 14 residues.

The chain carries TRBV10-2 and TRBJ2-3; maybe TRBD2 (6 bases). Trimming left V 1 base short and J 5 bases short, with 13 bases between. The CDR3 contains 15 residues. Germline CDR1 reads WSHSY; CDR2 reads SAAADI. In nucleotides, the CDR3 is TGCGCCAGCAGTGAGTTTCGGGAGCTGCAAGATACGCAGTATTTT. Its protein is CASSEFRELQDTQYF.

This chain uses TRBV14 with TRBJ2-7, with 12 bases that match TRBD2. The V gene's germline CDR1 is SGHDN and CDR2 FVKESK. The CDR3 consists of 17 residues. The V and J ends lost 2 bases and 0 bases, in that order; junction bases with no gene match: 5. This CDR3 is CASSQSGLAGPSYEQYF. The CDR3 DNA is TGTGCCAGCAGCCAATCCGGACTAGCGGGGCCCTCCTACGAGCAGTACTTC.

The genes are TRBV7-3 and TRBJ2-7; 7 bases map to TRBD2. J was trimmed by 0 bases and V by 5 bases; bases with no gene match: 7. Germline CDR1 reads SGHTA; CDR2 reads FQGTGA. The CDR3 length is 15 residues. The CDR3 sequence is CASSPRGESSYEQYF. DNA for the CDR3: TGTGCCAGCAGCCCCCGGGGGGAGAGCTCCTACGAGCAGTACTTC. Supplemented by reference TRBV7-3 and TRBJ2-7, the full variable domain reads GAGVSQTPSNKVTEKGKYVELRCDPISGHTALYWYRQSLGQGPEFLIYFQGTGAADDSGLPNDRFFAVRPEGSVSTLKIQRTERGDSAVYLCASSPRGESSYEQYFGPGTRLTVT.

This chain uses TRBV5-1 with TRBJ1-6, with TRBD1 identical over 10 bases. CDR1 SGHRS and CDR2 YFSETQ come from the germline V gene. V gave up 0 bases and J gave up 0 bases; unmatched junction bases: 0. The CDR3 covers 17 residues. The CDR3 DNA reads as TGCGCCAGCAGCTTGGGGACAGGGGGCTCCTATAATTCACCCCTCCACTTT. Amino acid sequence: CASSLGTGGSYNSPLHF.

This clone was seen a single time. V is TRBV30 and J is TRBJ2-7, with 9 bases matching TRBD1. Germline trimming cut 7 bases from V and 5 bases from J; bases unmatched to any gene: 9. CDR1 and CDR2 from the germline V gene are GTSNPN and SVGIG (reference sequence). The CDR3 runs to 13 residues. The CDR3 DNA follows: TGTGCCTATGGGACAGGGAGAATGGACGAGCAGTACTTC. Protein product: CAYGTGRMDEQYF.

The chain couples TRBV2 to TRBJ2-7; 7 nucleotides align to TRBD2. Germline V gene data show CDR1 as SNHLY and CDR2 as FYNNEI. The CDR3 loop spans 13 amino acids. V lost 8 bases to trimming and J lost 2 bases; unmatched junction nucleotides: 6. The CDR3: CASGPGRAYEQYF. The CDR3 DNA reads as TGTGCCAGCGGGCCGGGGAGGGCCTACGAGCAGTACTTC.

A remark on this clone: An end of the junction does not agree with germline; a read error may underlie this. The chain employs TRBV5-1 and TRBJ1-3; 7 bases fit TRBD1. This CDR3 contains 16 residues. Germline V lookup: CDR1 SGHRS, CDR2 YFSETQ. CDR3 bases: TGCGCCAGCAGCTTGGGGTACAGGGGCTCTAGAAACACCATATATTTT. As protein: CASSLGYRGSRNTIYF.

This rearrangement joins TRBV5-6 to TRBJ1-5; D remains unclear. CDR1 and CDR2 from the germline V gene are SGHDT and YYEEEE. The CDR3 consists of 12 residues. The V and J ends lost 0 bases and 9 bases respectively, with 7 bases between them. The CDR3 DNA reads TGTGCCAGCAGCTTGGGGGCTCGGCCCCAGCATTTT. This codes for CASSLGARPQHF.

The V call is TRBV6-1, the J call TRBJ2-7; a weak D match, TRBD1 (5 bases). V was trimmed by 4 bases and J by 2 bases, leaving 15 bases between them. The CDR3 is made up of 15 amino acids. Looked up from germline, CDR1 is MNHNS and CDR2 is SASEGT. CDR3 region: CASSASVGPTYEQYF. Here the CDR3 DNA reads TGTGCCAGCAGTGCTTCAGTGGGGCCTACCTACGAGCAGTACTTC.

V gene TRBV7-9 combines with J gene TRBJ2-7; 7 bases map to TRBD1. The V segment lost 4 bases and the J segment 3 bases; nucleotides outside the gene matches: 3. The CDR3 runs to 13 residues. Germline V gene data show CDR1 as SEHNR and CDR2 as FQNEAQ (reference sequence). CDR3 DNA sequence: TGTGCCAGCAGCTCAGGGGGAAACTACGAGCAGTACTTC. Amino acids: CASSSGGNYEQYF.

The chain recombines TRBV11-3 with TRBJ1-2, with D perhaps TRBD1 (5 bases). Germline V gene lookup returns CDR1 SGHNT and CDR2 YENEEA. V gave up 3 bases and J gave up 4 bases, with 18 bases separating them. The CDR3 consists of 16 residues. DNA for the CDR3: TGTGCCAGCAGCTTTCAAGGACAAACCAAGGGCTATGGCTACACCTTC. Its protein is CASSFQGQTKGYGYTF.